This entry describes one T cell receptor (beta chain). Its antigen is as yet unknown. Cells are PBMCs isolated from 10 ml of fresh blood. The CDR3 runs 16 residues. V was clipped by 6 bases and J by 0 bases, with 12 bases between them. Looked up from germline, CDR1 is LNHDA and CDR2 is SQIVND (reference sequence). This sample is drawn from a study of T cells in Graves' hyperthyroidism and ophthalmopathy. Amplified TCR beta CDR3 regions derived from RNA transcripts. The HTBI primer set served for first-round RT-PCR of the TCR CDR3. TCRdb itself ran the multiplex PCR reads through MiXCR, one entry per CDR3 protein. The sample yields 600,000 to 850,000 distinct CDR3 sequences, around a sixth seen once. Study findings and constraints: In the analysis, a 13 V-J model separated ophthalmopathy from stable hyperthyroidism.

The rearrangement joins TRBV19 to TRBJ1-6; D uncertain. The clonotype originates from a woman aged 45-60 years with Graves' hyperthyroidism that later progressed to Graves' ophthalmopathy. The specimen was blood. The chain's CDR3 is CASSDKGSSYNSPLHF. The CDR3 DNA is TGTGCCAGTAGCGACAAGGGCAGCTCCTATAATTCACCCCTCCACTTT.